What follows are 25 T cell receptor beta chains derived from one specimen sequenced in a study of blood T cell repertoires in COVID-19. Here immunoSEQ multiplex PCR was the method, and the copy in TCRdb shows in-frame clones only, minus some. The profile covers fewer than 450,000 clones, with around 90% appearing a single time and roughly 2% taken by the ten largest. The sample taken for sequencing was PBMCs or T cells enriched from blood (not recorded which). Receptor source: a woman between 40 and 50 years old with acute COVID-19.

The V and J genes are TRBV7-7 and TRBJ2-5; 8 nucleotides match TRBD1. The CDR3 covers 13 residues. Trimming cost V 5 bases and J 3 bases; bases outside gene matches: 2. Germline assignment: CDR1 SSHAT and CDR2 FNYEAQ (reference sequence). In nucleotides, the CDR3 is TGTGCCAGCAGCCTGGACAGGGAAGAGACCCAGTACTTC. Translating it yields CASSLDREETQYF.

The V and J genes are TRBV19 and TRBJ2-2; D unclear. The CDR3 runs 14 residues. V was trimmed by 2 bases and J by 1 base, leaving 5 bases between them. The germline V gene has CDR1 LNHDA and CDR2 SQIVND (reference sequence). Here the CDR3 reads CASSIRGNTGELFF. In DNA form, the CDR3 reads TGTGCCAGTAGTATAAGAGGGAACACCGGGGAGCTGTTTTTT.

V is TRBV3-1 (or the pseudogene TRBV3-2) and J is TRBJ2-5; 9 positions agree with TRBD2. Germline V gene sequence: CDR1 LGHDT, CDR2 YNNKEL (reference sequence). The V gene end was trimmed by 1 base and the J gene end by 6 bases; junction bases not matched to a gene: 12. The CDR3 runs 17 residues. CDR3 nucleotide sequence: TGTGCCAGCAGCCAAGGTCTAGCGGGGTTCGGGGGAAAGACCCAGTACTTC. Amino acids: CASSQGLAGFGGKTQYF.

The chain combines TRBV24-1 with TRBJ1-5, with 9 bases matching TRBD1. The CDR3 has 15 amino acids. In germline, CDR1 is KGHDR, CDR2 SFDVKD. After removal of 3 bases from V and 5 bases from J, the junction contained 4 bases not matched to a gene. The CDR3 DNA reads TGTGCCACCAGTGATCCGCGGACAGGGGATCAGCCCCAGCATTTT. It yields the protein CATSDPRTGDQPQHF.

This chain uses TRBV6-5 with TRBJ2-7; 7 bases match TRBD1. The CDR3 has 15 amino acids. Germline CDR1 reads MNHEY; CDR2 reads SVGAGI. The ends lost 4 bases at V and 6 bases at J; junction bases unmatched: 12. This chain's CDR3 is CASSSIRQGVLEQYF. CDR3 coding DNA: TGTGCCAGCAGTTCCATTAGACAGGGTGTCCTCGAGCAGTACTTC.

This chain connects TRBV5-1 to TRBJ2-2, with D perhaps matching TRBD1 (6 bases). The CDR3 runs 14 residues. Between the trimmed V and J ends, which lost 4 bases and 2 bases, there was a span of 9 bases. Germline V gene sequence: CDR1 SGHRS, CDR2 YFSETQ. In DNA form, the CDR3 reads TGCGCCAGCAGCCTACAGGGAAACACCGGGGAGCTGTTTTTT. Translation gives CASSLQGNTGELFF.

The chain employs TRBV5-6 and TRBJ2-7; TRBD1 is a possible D gene (5 bases). Germline assignment: CDR1 SGHDT and CDR2 YYEEEE. This CDR3 has 15 residues. Trimming left V 5 bases short and J 5 bases short, with 20 bases between. CDR3 bases: TGTGCCAGCAGTCCTCCCAGGGCCCTCTGGGACGAGCAGTACTTC. It translates to CASSPPRALWDEQYF.

The rearrangement links TRBV3-1 (or the pseudogene TRBV3-2) to TRBJ2-1, with 8 bases fitting TRBD2. The CDR3 runs to 16 residues. CDR1 and CDR2 from the germline V gene are LGHDT and YNNKEL (reference sequence). V dropped 2 bases and J dropped 5; count of bases not matched to a gene: 8. The CDR3 reads CASSQTPGLVNNEQFF. CDR3 in DNA: TGTGCCAGCAGCCAAACACCGGGACTAGTAAACAATGAGCAGTTCTTC.

The chain combines TRBV19 with TRBJ1-1, with D perhaps matching TRBD1 (5 bases). Germline assignment: CDR1 LNHDA and CDR2 SQIVND (reference sequence). The CDR3 is 16 residues long. V dropped 6 bases and J dropped 0 bases, with 17 bases sitting between them. The CDR3 bases are TGTGCCAGTAGAAGGAATGAGGACAAAGTGAACACTGAAGCTTTCTTT. This translates into CASRRNEDKVNTEAFF.

The DNA for the CDR3 is TGCGCCAGCAGCCACGGGGCAGGGGGCAATCAGCCCCAGCATTTT. This codes for CASSHGAGGNQPQHF. The gene calls are TRBV4-1 and TRBJ1-5; TRBD1 might be the D (6 bases). Germline lookup yields CDR1 MGHRA and CDR2 YSYEKL. The CDR3 totals 15 residues. V was shortened by 3 bases and J by 2 bases, with 11 bases between the two germline ends.

The J gene is TRBJ1-3, the V gene TRBV11-2; D gene ambiguous. The CDR3 is 14 residues long. Germline CDR1 SGHAT, CDR2 FQNNGV. Trimming shortened V by 2 bases and J by 3 bases, and 8 bases separated the two germline ends. The CDR3 DNA follows: TGTGCCAGCAGCTTACGACAAGATGGAAACACCATATATTTT. This encodes CASSLRQDGNTIYF.

This clone has a single count. This sequence joins TRBV5-1 and TRBJ1-4, with D maybe TRBD1 (5 bases). Trimming left V 0 bases short and J 8 bases short, with 11 bases between. Germline CDR1 and CDR2: SGHRS and YFSETQ. This CDR3 is built from 14 residues. This CDR3 is CASSLVGEGEKLFF. The CDR3 DNA follows: TGCGCCAGCAGCTTGGTTGGGGAGGGGGAAAAACTGTTTTTT.

The genes are TRBV2 and TRBJ1-2; D gene unclear. From germline, CDR1 is SNHLY and CDR2 FYNNEI. The CDR3 totals 12 residues. V shed 5 bases and J shed 7 bases, with 11 bases lying between them. The CDR3 DNA reads TGTGCCAGCAGTAGACTGTTTGCTGGCTACACCTTC. It encodes CASSRLFAGYTF. The full variable domain, its missing parts supplied by reference TRBV2 and TRBJ1-2, is EPEVTQTPSHQVTQMGQEVILRCVPISNHLYFYWYRQILGQKVEFLVSFYNNEISEKSEIFDDQFSVERPDGSNFTLKIRSTKLEDSAMYFCASSRLFAGYTFGSGTRLTVV.

The chain has TRBV7-9 and TRBJ1-1; tentatively, D is TRBD1 (6 bases). The CDR3 length is 14 residues. The V gene lost 5 bases and the J gene lost 2 bases, with 12 bases spanning the gap. CDR1 is SEHNR, CDR2 FQNEAQ, per germline (reference sequence). For the CDR3, the DNA is TGTGCCAGCAGCCCGGGACACTCCAACACTGAAGCTTTCTTT. Translating it yields CASSPGHSNTEAFF.

The chain employs TRBV24-1 and TRBJ2-1; 10 positions agree with TRBD2. Germline V gene sequence: CDR1 KGHDR, CDR2 SFDVKD. After removal of 12 bases from V and 2 bases from J, the junction contained 3 bases not matched to a gene. The CDR3 length is 13 residues. The CDR3 loop is CAVTSGTYNEQFF. Written as DNA, the CDR3 is TGTGCCGTAACTAGCGGGACCTACAATGAGCAGTTCTTC.

The chain employs TRBV4-2 and TRBJ2-1, with TRBD2 identical over 9 bases. Germline lookup yields CDR1 LGHNA and CDR2 YNFKEQ. This CDR3 spans 16 amino acids. V dropped 1 base and J dropped 4; count of bases not matched to a gene: 5. The CDR3 reads CASSQAQRGEYNEQFF. The CDR3, as DNA: TGTGCCAGCAGCCAAGCCCAGCGGGGGGAGTACAATGAGCAGTTCTTC.

V is TRBV5-1 and J is TRBJ2-1; D might be TRBD1 (6 bases). Trimming pared 4 bases from V and 5 bases from J, leaving 13 bases between. CDR1 SGHRS and CDR2 YFSETQ come from the germline V gene. The CDR3 totals 14 residues. In nucleotides, the CDR3 is TGCGCCAGCAGCCCGGACAGAGGGGACAATGAGCAGTTCTTC. It codes for CASSPDRGDNEQFF.

The rearrangement uses TRBV4-2 and TRBJ2-3; TRBD2 aligns across 10 bases. The CDR3 loop spans 16 amino acids. The germline V gene encodes CDR1 LGHNA and CDR2 YNFKEQ. Germline trimming cut 0 bases from V and 5 bases from J; bases unmatched to any gene: 5. The DNA of the CDR3 is TGTGCCAGCAGCCAAGAGTCGAGCGGGGGGGTAGATACGCAGTATTTT. Encoded protein: CASSQESSGGVDTQYF.

V gene TRBV2 combines with J gene TRBJ1-1; D may be TRBD1 (6 bases). The germline V gene encodes CDR1 SNHLY and CDR2 FYNNEI. The CDR3 totals 15 residues. Deletions cut 7 bases from V and 3 bases from J, with 18 bases between. This CDR3 reads CASIEDSGIYTEAFF. Here the CDR3 DNA reads TGTGCCAGCATAGAGGACAGTGGTATATACACTGAAGCTTTCTTT.

V gene TRBV6-5 combines with J gene TRBJ1-5; a possible D gene is TRBD1 (6 bases). V was cut by 11 bases and J by 5 bases, with 16 bases left in between. Germline CDR1 reads MNHEY; CDR2 reads SVGAGI. The CDR3 sequence is 13 residues long. CDR3 in amino acids: CAASQGWDQPQHF. The DNA of the CDR3 is TGTGCCGCGAGCCAGGGGTGGGATCAGCCCCAGCATTTT.

This clone was found once. The gene calls are TRBV5-1 and TRBJ2-6, with 10 bases fitting TRBD1. Germline loops: CDR1 SGHRS, CDR2 YFSETQ. The CDR3 extends over 16 amino acids. V lost 5 bases and J lost 2; bases outside the gene matches: 4. The CDR3 loop reads CASSGTGVPGANVLTF. The CDR3 bases are TGCGCCAGCAGTGGGACAGGGGTGCCTGGGGCCAACGTCCTGACTTTC.

The rearrangement joins TRBV7-6 to TRBJ1-3; TRBD1 matches 8 bases. Germline loops: CDR1 SGHVS, CDR2 FNYEAQ. This CDR3 has 17 residues. With 5 bases clipped from V and 0 bases from J, the junction kept 9 bases outside the gene matches. The CDR3 coding sequence is TGTGCCAGCAGCCCCACGACAGGGGCGAGCTCTGGAAACACCATATATTTT. Translation: CASSPTTGASSGNTIYF.

This chain uses TRBV6-1 with TRBJ2-1; TRBD1 aligns across 10 bases. The CDR3 totals 16 residues. CDR1 and CDR2 from the germline V gene are MNHNS and SASEGT. V was pared by 3 bases and J by 7 bases, with 9 bases of the junction left unmatched. CDR3 loop: CASSDQPGTGVNEQFF. The CDR3 DNA reads as TGTGCCAGCAGTGACCAGCCCGGGACAGGGGTAAATGAGCAGTTCTTC.

This clone was seen only once. The rearrangement uses TRBV7-2 and TRBJ1-2; TRBD1 agrees at 8 bases. J was trimmed by 3 bases and V by 5 bases; bases with no gene match: 2. This CDR3 comprises 13 residues. Germline V CDR1 and CDR2: SGHTA, FQGNSA. CDR3 nucleotide sequence: TGTGCCAGCAGCCCAGGGGGCTACTATGGCTACACCTTC. Translated, it gives CASSPGGYYGYTF.

This chain joins TRBV2 and TRBJ1-2, with D maybe TRBD1 (6 bases). The CDR3 loop spans 13 amino acids. Germline CDR1 is SNHLY and CDR2 is FYNNEI. Trimming cost V 6 bases and J 5 bases, with 13 bases left between them. The CDR3 protein is CASSDDRKYGYTF. In DNA, the CDR3 is TGTGCCAGCAGCGATGACAGGAAATATGGCTACACCTTC.